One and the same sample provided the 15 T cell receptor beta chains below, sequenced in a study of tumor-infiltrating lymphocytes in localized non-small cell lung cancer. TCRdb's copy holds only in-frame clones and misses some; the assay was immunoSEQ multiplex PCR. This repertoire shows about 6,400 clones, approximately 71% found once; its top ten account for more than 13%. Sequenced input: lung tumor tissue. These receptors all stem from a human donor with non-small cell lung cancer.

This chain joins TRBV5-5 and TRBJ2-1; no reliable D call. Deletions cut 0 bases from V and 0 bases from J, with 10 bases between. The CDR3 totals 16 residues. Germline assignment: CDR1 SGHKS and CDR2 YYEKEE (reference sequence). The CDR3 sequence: CASSLEGRSSYNEQFF. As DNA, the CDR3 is TGTGCCAGCAGCTTGGAAGGCAGGAGCTCCTACAATGAGCAGTTCTTC.

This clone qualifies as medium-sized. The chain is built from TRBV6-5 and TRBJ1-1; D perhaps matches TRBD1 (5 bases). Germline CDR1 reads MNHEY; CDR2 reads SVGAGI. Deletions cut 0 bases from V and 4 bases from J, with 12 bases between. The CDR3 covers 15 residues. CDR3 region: CASSYSTDGGTEAFF. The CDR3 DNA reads TGTGCCAGCAGTTACTCGACAGACGGGGGCACTGAAGCTTTCTTT.

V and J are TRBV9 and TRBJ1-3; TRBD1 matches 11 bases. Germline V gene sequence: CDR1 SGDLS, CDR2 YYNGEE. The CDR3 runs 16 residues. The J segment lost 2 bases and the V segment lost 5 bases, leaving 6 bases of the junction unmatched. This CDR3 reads CASRPGQGATGNTIYF. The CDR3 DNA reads TGTGCCAGCAGACCTGGACAGGGGGCGACTGGAAACACCATATATTTT.

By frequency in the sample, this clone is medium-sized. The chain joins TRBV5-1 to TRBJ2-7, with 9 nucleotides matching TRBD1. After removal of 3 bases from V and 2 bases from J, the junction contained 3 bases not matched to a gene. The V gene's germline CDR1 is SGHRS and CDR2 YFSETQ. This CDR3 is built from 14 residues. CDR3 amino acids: CASSWGQGTYEQYF. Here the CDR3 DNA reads TGCGCCAGCAGCTGGGGACAGGGAACCTACGAGCAGTACTTC.

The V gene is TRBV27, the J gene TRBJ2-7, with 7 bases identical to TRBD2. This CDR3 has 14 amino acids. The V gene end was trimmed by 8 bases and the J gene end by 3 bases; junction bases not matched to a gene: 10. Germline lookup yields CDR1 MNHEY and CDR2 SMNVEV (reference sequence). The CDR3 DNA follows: TGTGCCAGCGGTGGAGCGGGAAAGGTCTACGAGCAGTACTTC. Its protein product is CASGGAGKVYEQYF.

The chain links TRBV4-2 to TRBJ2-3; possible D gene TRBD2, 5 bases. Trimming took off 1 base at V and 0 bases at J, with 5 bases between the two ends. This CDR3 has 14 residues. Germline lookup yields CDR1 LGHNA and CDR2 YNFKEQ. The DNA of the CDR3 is TGTGCCAGCAGCCAAGGCGGGAGCACAGATACGCAGTATTTT. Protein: CASSQGGSTDTQYF.

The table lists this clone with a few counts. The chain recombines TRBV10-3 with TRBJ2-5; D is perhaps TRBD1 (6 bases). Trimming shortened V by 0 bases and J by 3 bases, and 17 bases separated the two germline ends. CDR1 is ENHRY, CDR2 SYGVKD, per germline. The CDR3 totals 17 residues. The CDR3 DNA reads TGTGCCATCAGTGAGTCGAAGGGGACACCTCGGGAAGAGACCCAGTACTTC. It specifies CAISESKGTPREETQYF.

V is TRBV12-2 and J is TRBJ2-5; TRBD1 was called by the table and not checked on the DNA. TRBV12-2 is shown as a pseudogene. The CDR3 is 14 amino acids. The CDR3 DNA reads TGTGCAAGTCGCTTCGGACACGAACAAGAGACCCAGTACTTC. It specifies CASRFGHEQETQYF.

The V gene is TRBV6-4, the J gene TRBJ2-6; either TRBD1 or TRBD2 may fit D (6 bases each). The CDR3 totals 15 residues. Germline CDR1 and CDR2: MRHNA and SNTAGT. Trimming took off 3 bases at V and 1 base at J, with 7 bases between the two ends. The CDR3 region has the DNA TGTGCCAGCAGTGAAGGGGGGTCTGGGGCCAACGTCCTGACTTTC. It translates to CASSEGGSGANVLTF.

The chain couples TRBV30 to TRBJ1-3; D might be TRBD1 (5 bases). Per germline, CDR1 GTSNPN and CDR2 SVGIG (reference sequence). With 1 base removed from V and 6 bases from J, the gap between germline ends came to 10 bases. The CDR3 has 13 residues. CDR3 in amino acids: CAWSAGGENTIYF. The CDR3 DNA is TGTGCCTGGAGTGCCGGGGGGGAAAACACCATATATTTT.

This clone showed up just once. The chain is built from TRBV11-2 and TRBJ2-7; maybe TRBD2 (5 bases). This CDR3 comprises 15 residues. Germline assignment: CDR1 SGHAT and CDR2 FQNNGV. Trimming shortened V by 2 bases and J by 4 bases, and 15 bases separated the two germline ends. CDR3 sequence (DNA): TGTGCCAGCAGCTTAAGCCCGCTAGAGGGATACGAGCAGTACTTC. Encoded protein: CASSLSPLEGYEQYF.

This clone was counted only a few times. In nucleotides, the CDR3 is TGTGCCAGCAGCCAGACGTTAGGGGAAAAAAACACCATATATTTT. Its translation: CASSQTLGEKNTIYF. The rearrangement uses TRBV7-9 and TRBJ1-3; perhaps TRBD1 as D (5 bases). The CDR3 runs to 15 residues. V was cut by 5 bases and J by 6 bases, with 17 bases left in between. The germline gives CDR1 SEHNR, CDR2 FQNEAQ (reference sequence).

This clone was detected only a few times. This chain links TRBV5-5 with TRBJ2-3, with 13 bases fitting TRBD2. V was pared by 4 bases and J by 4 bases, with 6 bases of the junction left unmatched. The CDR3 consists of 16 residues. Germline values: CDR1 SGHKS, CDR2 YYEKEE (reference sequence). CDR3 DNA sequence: TGTGCCAGCAGCCCTGGGACTAGCGGGATTTCAGATACGCAGTATTTT. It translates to CASSPGTSGISDTQYF.

DNA of the CDR3: TGCAGCGCCTGTGAGGGACAGGCGTTGTGCGAGCAGTACTTC. Residues: CSACEGQALCEQYF. The rearrangement joins TRBV29-1 to TRBJ2-7; 8 bases agree with TRBD1. Trimming at V came to 7 bases and at J to 6 bases, leaving 14 bases not matched to a gene. CDR3 length equals 14 residues. In germline, CDR1 is SQVTM, CDR2 ANQGSEA.

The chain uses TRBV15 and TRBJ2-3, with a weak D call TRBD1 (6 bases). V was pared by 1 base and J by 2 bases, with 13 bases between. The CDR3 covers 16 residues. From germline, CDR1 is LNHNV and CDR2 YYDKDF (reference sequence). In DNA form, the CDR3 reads TGTGCCACCAGCAGAGGGACAGCCTTTAACACAGATACGCAGTATTTT. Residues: CATSRGTAFNTDTQYF.